This T cell receptor (beta chain) was identified in a study of blood T cell repertoires in COVID-19. Overall study context: PBMCs, B-cell-depleted T cells, or T cells were the source of the cDNA or gDNA that made up the material.

Original handling: Estimates of nucleated cell counts were drawn from the amplification of reference gene primers. Sequencing used immunoSEQ multiplex PCR; TCRdb keeps in-frame clones, though not all of them. D and trimming come from the DNA, and the V and J calls and clone size come from that table. The sample records 80,000 to 100,000 clones, about 82% being singletons. This clone was seen a few times. Germline CDR1 is SGDLS and CDR2 is YYNGEE. This CDR3 spans 15 amino acids. Losses at the gene ends were 0 bases for V and 4 bases for J; bases not matched to a gene: 3. The sample taken for sequencing was peripheral blood. The chain couples TRBV9 to TRBJ1-4; 7 bases align to TRBD1. This receptor was identified in a woman aged 60-75 years in a cohort sampled during active or convalescent COVID-19. The chain's CDR3 is CASSVGQGGNEKLFF. In nucleotides, the CDR3 is TGTGCCAGCAGCGTAGGACAGGGAGGTAATGAAAAACTGTTTTTT. Full variable domain (remainder filled in from reference TRBV9 and TRBJ1-4): DSGVTQTPKHLITATGQRVTLRCSPRSGDLSVYWYQQSLDQGLQFLIQYYNGEERAKGNILERFSAQQFPDLHSELNLSSLELGDSALYFCASSVGQGGNEKLFFGSGTQLSVL.